The 9 T cell receptor beta chains below come from one sample, sequenced in a study of beta chain features in type 1 diabetes. Of the isolated RNA, all was reverse transcribed, and so the sequenced material was expressed TCRB transcripts. This table comes from immunoSEQ multiplex PCR, and its TCRdb copy is limited to in-frame clones, with some not included. The table lists 300,000 to 400,000 clones, about 11% of them singletons. Sequenced: naive CD4+ T cells from blood. Every receptor here comes from a woman aged 25 to 45 in good health.

V gene TRBV28 combines with J gene TRBJ1-2; no firm D call. This CDR3 has 12 amino acids. The V end was cut by 7 bases, the J end by 4 bases, with 10 bases between. CDR1 MDHEN and CDR2 SYDVKM come from the germline V gene. The CDR3 spells CASTQRSYGYTF. CDR3 sequence (DNA): TGTGCCAGCACCCAGAGGTCCTATGGCTACACCTTC.

This clone was counted between two and nine times. The V call is TRBV7-2, the J call TRBJ1-2; D not certain. Between the trimmed V and J ends, which lost 5 bases and 2 bases, there was a span of 3 bases. The CDR3 extends over 11 amino acids. Germline V gene data show CDR1 as SGHTA and CDR2 as FQGNSA. For the CDR3, the DNA is TGTGCCAGCAGCGAGAACTATGGCTACACCTTC. This encodes CASSENYGYTF.

This clone came up a few times. The chain recombines TRBV7-2 with TRBJ2-1, with 7 nucleotides matching TRBD2. Germline V gene data show CDR1 as SGHTA and CDR2 as FQGNSA. The CDR3 runs 16 residues. V dropped 3 bases and J dropped 7; count of bases not matched to a gene: 12. The CDR3 loop reads CASSFYLSGMGNEQFF. DNA for the CDR3: TGTGCCAGCAGCTTCTACTTAAGCGGGATGGGGAATGAGCAGTTCTTC.

DNA of the CDR3: TGTGCCAGCAGTCCGGGACAGCCCTATGGCTACACCTTC. As protein: CASSPGQPYGYTF. The chain carries TRBV2 and TRBJ1-2; 7 bases match TRBD1. This CDR3 has 13 residues. Germline-derived CDR1 and CDR2 are SNHLY and FYNNEI. The V and J ends lost 5 bases and 4 bases, in that order; junction bases with no gene match: 4.

The rearrangement joins TRBV6-5 to TRBJ2-3; 9 bases fit TRBD1. The CDR3 covers 15 residues. CDR1 and CDR2 from the germline V gene are MNHEY and SVGAGI. Trimming removed 6 bases from V and 7 bases from J; junction bases left unmatched: 11. Here the CDR3 DNA reads TGTGCCAGCAGCGAACCGGGACAGGGAAGAAATACGCAGTATTTT. Translated, it gives CASSEPGQGRNTQYF.

J is TRBJ1-5 and V is TRBV6-5; D is unclear. V shed 2 bases and J shed 6 bases, with 11 bases lying between them. Looked up from germline, CDR1 is MNHEY and CDR2 is SVGAGI. This CDR3 spans 14 amino acids. This CDR3 reads CASSYRTGGQPQHF. The DNA of the CDR3 is TGTGCCAGCAGTTACCGAACCGGAGGTCAGCCCCAGCATTTT.

This clone was seen a handful of times. The chain carries TRBV5-4 and TRBJ1-1, with 8 positions matching TRBD1. Trimming removed 4 bases from V and 3 bases from J; junction bases left unmatched: 8. CDR1 is SGHNT and CDR2 is YYREEE in the germline V gene (reference sequence). CDR3 length equals 15 residues. The chain's CDR3 is CASSRDDRGDTEAFF. The CDR3 nucleotides read TGTGCCAGCAGCCGAGACGACAGGGGAGACACTGAAGCTTTCTTT.

There are a few counts of this clone. The genes are TRBV19 and TRBJ2-5, with a tentative D call TRBD1 (5 bases). The CDR3 sequence is 14 residues long. V lost 4 bases, J lost 2 bases, and 11 bases lay in between. Germline V gene data show CDR1 as LNHDA and CDR2 as SQIVND (reference sequence). CDR3 sequence (DNA): TGTGCCAGTAGTAACGGACGGACACAAGAGACCCAGTACTTC. It yields the protein CASSNGRTQETQYF.

The sample holds a few counts of this clone. Additional DNA sequences in this sample encode the identical CDR3. V and J are TRBV2 and TRBJ1-2, with D tentatively TRBD1 (5 bases). Germline V gives CDR1 SNHLY, CDR2 FYNNEI. CDR3 length equals 13 residues. V was clipped by 3 bases and J by 4 bases, with 9 bases between them. The CDR3 nucleotides read TGTGCCAGCAGTGACTTGGGGCTCTATGGCTACACCTTC. Its translation is CASSDLGLYGYTF.